This T cell receptor beta chain appears in the sequencing data of a study of cytomegalovirus exposure and HLA in healthy donors. The wider study: When 350 to 500 donors were genotyped, over 80% of them were found to fall in the Caucasian-associated ancestry cluster.

PCR used 60 Vbeta primers and 13 Jbeta primers. The method was immunoSEQ multiplex PCR; TCRdb's version includes in-frame clones alone and lacks a portion of them. There are 95,000 to 150,000 clones in the sample; around three fifths occur only once, and about 8.3% lies in the top ten. Study-wide results and caveats: Reportedly, HLA-A and HLA-B alleles of most subjects were accurately predicted from TCR beta.

This clone has only a few counts. Its antigen remains unidentified. The V segment lost 5 bases and the J segment 4 bases; nucleotides outside the gene matches: 6. CDR1 is LNHDA, CDR2 SQIVND, per germline (reference sequence). The CDR3 is 14 amino acids. The sequenced sample consisted of PBMCs. V and J are TRBV19 and TRBJ2-5; TRBD1 agrees at 8 bases. This clonotype was sampled from a middle-aged woman in good health and CMV-seropositive. The CDR3 sequence: CASSGDRGRETQYF. The CDR3 region has the DNA TGTGCCAGTAGTGGAGACAGGGGAAGAGAGACCCAGTACTTC.